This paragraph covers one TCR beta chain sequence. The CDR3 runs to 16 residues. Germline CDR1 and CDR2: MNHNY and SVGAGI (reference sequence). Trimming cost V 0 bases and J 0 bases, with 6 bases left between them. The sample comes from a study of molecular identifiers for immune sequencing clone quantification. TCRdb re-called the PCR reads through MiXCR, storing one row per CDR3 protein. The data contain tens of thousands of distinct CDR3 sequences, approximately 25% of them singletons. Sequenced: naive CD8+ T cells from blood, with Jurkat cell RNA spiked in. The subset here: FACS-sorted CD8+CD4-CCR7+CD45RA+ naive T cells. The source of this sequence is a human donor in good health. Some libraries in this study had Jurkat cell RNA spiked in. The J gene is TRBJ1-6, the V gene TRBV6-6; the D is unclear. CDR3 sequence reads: CASSYSEPSYNSPLHF. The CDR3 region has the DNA TGTGCCAGCAGTTACTCCGAACCCTCCTATAATTCACCCCTCCACTTT.